A selection of T cell receptor beta chains follows, all from one sample in a study of cytomegalovirus exposure and HLA in healthy donors. TCRdb keeps only in-frame clones here, not all; method: immunoSEQ multiplex PCR. There are some 99,000 clones in the sample; 76% occur only once, and about 2% lies in the top ten. The sample comprised PBMCs. The receptors originated from a man aged 35-49 years in good health and CMV-seronegative. CDR3s include the opening cysteine and the closing phenylalanine or tryptophan. Fields, in order: clone size, D gene, J gene, V gene, CDR3 DNA, CDR3 protein. A D gene is named only where the DNA matches it firmly. Rows may omit the clone size; those that give it use once, few, many or a size class.

few | TRBD1 | TRBJ2-7 | TRBV10-2 | TGCGCCAGTCGACAGGGGACCTACGAGCAGTACTTC | CASRQGTYEQYF
. | TRBD1 | TRBJ1-1 | TRBV9 | TGTGCCAGCAGCCCAGGGGGCGCGGAAGCTTTCTTT | CASSPGGAEAFF
. | TRBD1 | TRBJ1-1 | TRBV27 | TGTGCCAACAGTTTCAACAGGGGGAACACTGAAGCTTTCTTT | CANSFNRGNTEAFF
. | TRBD1 | TRBJ1-3 | TRBV4-3 | TGCGCCAGCAGCCAGGCCGGGACAGGGGCCTCGACCATATATTTT | CASSQAGTGASTIYF
. | TRBD1 | TRBJ1-2 | TRBV6-5 | TGTGCCAGCAAAAGTGGAGGGACAGGGAGTCGGGGCTACACCTTC | CASKSGGTGSRGYTF
few | . | TRBJ1-6 | TRBV28 | TGTGCCAGCAGTTTAAACCCGACAGGACCGTTTAATTCACCCCTCCACTTT | CASSLNPTGPFNSPLHF
. | TRBD2 | TRBJ2-7 | TRBV30 | TGTGCCTGGAGGGGACTAGCGGATTCCTACGAGCAGTACTTC | CAWRGLADSYEQYF
. | . | TRBJ1-1 | TRBV19 | TGTGCCAGTAGTGAACGGTCGGACACTGAAGCTTTCTTT | CASSERSDTEAFF
. | . | TRBJ2-2 | TRBV9 | TGTGCCAGCAGCGTAGGGCCAGGGATGGACACCGGGGAGCTGTTTTTT | CASSVGPGMDTGELFF
. | . | TRBJ2-5 | TRBV28 | TGTGCCAGCAGTTTCCCCAGGGAGGAGGGCCAAGAGACCCAGTACTTC | CASSFPREEGQETQYF
. | . | TRBJ2-7 | TRBV19 | TGTGCCAGTAGTTTCGGGAGAGGGGAGCAGTACTTC | CASSFGRGEQYF
. | . | TRBJ2-5 | TRBV2 | TGTGCCAGCAGAGCTACCCCGCTAGCCCTCAGGCTGTACTTC | CASRATPLALRLYF
. | . | TRBJ2-7 | TRBV6-1 | TGTGCCAGCACCCTCAACCTGGAGCCCTACGAGCAGTACTTC | CASTLNLEPYEQYF
. | TRBD2 | TRBJ2-5 | TRBV4-1 | TGCGCCAGCAGCCAGCCCACTAGCGGGAGCCGACGGGAGACCCAGTACTTC | CASSQPTSGSRRETQYF
once | . | TRBJ2-1 | TRBV7-2 | TGTGCCAGCAGCTTAGGTCTAAGAGGTGCTAGTCGGGGGTTCTATGAGCAGTTCTTC | CASSLGLRGASRGFYEQFF
. | . | TRBJ1-5 | TRBV18 | TGTGCCAGCTCACCAAGGGGCGCCGATCAGCCCCAGCATTTT | CASSPRGADQPQHF
. | TRBD1 | TRBJ1-5 | TRBV6-5 | TGTGCCAGCAGTCCGGACAGGGGAGGCAATCAGCCCCAGCATTTT | CASSPDRGGNQPQHF
. | TRBD1 | TRBJ2-7 | TRBV7-9 | TGTTCCAGCAGCCTTTGGACAGGGAGTAAAGACGAGCAGTACTTC | CSSSLWTGSKDEQYF
. | TRBD2 | TRBJ2-7 | TRBV7-6 | TGTGCCAGCAGCCTCGGACTAGCGGGGGCGAGCTCCTACGAGCAGTACTTC | CASSLGLAGASSYEQYF
few | TRBD1 | TRBJ1-1 | TRBV9 | TGTGCCAGCAGCCCGATTACCCTCAGGGGGCCGAACACTGAAGCTTTCTTT | CASSPITLRGPNTEAFF
. | . | TRBJ2-2 | TRBV7-3 | TGTGCCAGCAGCTCCCAAGCCGGGACATTGAACACCGGGGAGCTGTTTTTT | CASSSQAGTLNTGELFF
few | TRBD1 | TRBJ2-1 | TRBV6-1 | TGTGCCAGCAGCGCAGGACAGGAGGCCAATGAGCAGTTCTTC | CASSAGQEANEQFF
. | TRBD1 | TRBJ2-4 | TRBV5-1 | TGCGCCAGCAGCCCGACAGGGGGCTTGGACATTCAGTACTTC | CASSPTGGLDIQYF
few | TRBD1 | TRBJ1-6 | TRBV27 | TGTGCCAGCAGGGCGGGGACAGGGGTTCCACCCCTCCACTTT | CASRAGTGVPPLHF
. | TRBD1 | TRBJ2-7 | TRBV7-2 | TGTGCCAGCAGCCTGGACAGGGGGTCCTACGAGCAGTACTTC | CASSLDRGSYEQYF
. | TRBD1 | TRBJ2-1 | TRBV7-9 | TGTGCCAGCAGCCTAAGCGGACAGGGGGAATGGGATGTGAATGAGCAGTTCTTC | CASSLSGQGEWDVNEQFF
. | TRBD1 | TRBJ1-4 | TRBV30 | TGTGCCTGGACCCCACAGGGGGCTGTTGAAAAACTGTTTTTT | CAWTPQGAVEKLFF
. | . | TRBJ2-2 | TRBV30 | TGTGCCTGGAGCACTAATAGGTTGACCGGGGAGCTGTTTTTT | CAWSTNRLTGELFF
. | . | TRBJ2-2 | TRBV4-3 | TGCGCCAGCAGCCAACGGACTCCAACGAACACCGAGGAGCTGTTTTTT | CASSQRTPTNTEELFF
. | TRBD2 | TRBJ2-5 | TRBV4-2 | TGTGCCAGCAGCCTTGGGGGTAACGGGGGGGCGGGAGAAGAGACCCAGTACTTC | CASSLGGNGGAGEETQYF
. | . | TRBJ2-5 | TRBV14 | TGTGCCAGCAGCCAACTATTCCAAGAGACCCAGTACTTC | CASSQLFQETQYF
. | TRBD2 | TRBJ2-3 | TRBV2 | TGTGCCAGCAGCCGACGGGGCGGGAGAGGTACAGATACGCAGTATTTT | CASSRRGGRGTDTQYF
. | TRBD1 | TRBJ1-6 | TRBV9 | TGTGCCAGCAGCGTAGGTGGGACAGGGTCCTCACCCCTCCACTTT | CASSVGGTGSSPLHF
. | . | TRBJ1-2 | TRBV25-1 | TGTGCCAGCAGTGAATACGACACGATCTATGGCTACACCTTC | CASSEYDTIYGYTF
. | . | TRBJ1-6 | TRBV7-8 | TGTGCCAGCAGCCCGGGCGGACTTGCCTATAATTCACCCCTCCACTTT | CASSPGGLAYNSPLHF
. | . | TRBJ1-1 | TRBV5-1 | TGCGCCAGCAGCTTTGGTACGGGGGACACTGAAGCTTTCTTT | CASSFGTGDTEAFF
. | TRBD2 | TRBJ2-5 | TRBV19 | TGTGCCTCGCCGGGACTAGCGGGAGGTCACACCGAGACCCAGTACTTC | CASPGLAGGHTETQYF
. | TRBD1 | TRBJ1-3 | TRBV7-2 | TGTGCCAGCAGCTTAGCAGGGGGCACTGGAAACACCATATATTTT | CASSLAGGTGNTIYF
. | . | TRBJ1-1 | TRBV6-5 | TGTGCCAGCAGTTACTCGCGCCCTAACACTGAAGCTTTCTTT | CASSYSRPNTEAFF
. | TRBD1 | TRBJ1-5 | TRBV27 | TGTGCCAGCAGTTTCGGGACAGGGGGCAATCAGCCCCAGCATTTT | CASSFGTGGNQPQHF
. | . | TRBJ2-1 | TRBV30 | TGTGCCTGGAGTGGGCTAGCAGTCAATGAGCAGTTCTTC | CAWSGLAVNEQFF
few | TRBD1 | TRBJ1-2 | TRBV7-9 | TGTGCCAGCAGCTCCAAGTCCAGGGGGCACTATGGCTACACCTTC | CASSSKSRGHYGYTF
. | . | TRBJ2-5 | TRBV28 | TGTGCCAGCAGTGGGTCGGGTTACCAAGAGACCCAGTACTTC | CASSGSGYQETQYF
. | TRBD2 | TRBJ2-1 | TRBV5-1 | TGCGCCAGCAGCTTGTCAGATGGGACTAGCGGGAGATACAATGAGCAGTTCTTC | CASSLSDGTSGRYNEQFF
. | TRBD1 | TRBJ1-2 | TRBV19 | TGTGCCAGTAGCGGACAGGTGACCAACTATGGCTACACCTTC | CASSGQVTNYGYTF
. | TRBD1 | TRBJ1-2 | TRBV11-3 | TGTGCCAGCCGGTCTAAAGGGACAGGGTATCTCTATGCCTTC | CASRSKGTGYLYAF
once | . | TRBJ2-7 | TRBV21-1 | TGTGCCAGCAGCAAAGGCCGGCGGGAACTGGACTACGAGCAGTACTTC | CASSKGRRELDYEQYF
. | . | TRBJ1-1 | TRBV18 | TGTGCCAGCTCACCACAAGAAAGGGGGGAAGCTTTCTTT | CASSPQERGEAFF